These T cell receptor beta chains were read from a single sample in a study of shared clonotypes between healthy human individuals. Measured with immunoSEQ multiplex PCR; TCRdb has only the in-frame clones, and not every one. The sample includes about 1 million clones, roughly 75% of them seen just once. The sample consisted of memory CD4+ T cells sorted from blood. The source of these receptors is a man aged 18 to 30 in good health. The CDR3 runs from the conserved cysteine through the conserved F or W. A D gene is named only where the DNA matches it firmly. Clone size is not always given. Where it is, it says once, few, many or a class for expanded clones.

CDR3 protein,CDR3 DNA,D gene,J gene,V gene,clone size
CASSYGGGTYEQYF,TGTGCCAGCAGTTACGGCGGGGGAACCTACGAGCAGTACTTC,TRBD2,TRBJ2-7,TRBV6-5,.
CASSGSVSNTGELFF,TGTGCCAGCAGTGGATCGGTTTCGAACACCGGGGAGCTGTTTTTT,.,TRBJ2-2,TRBV2,.
CASSWERDYQVDTQYF,TGTGCCAGCAGCTGGGAGCGGGACTACCAAGTAGATACGCAGTATTTT,TRBD2,TRBJ2-3,TRBV5-4,.
CASSLEGPDEQFF,TGTGCCAGCAGCTTAGAAGGTCCCGATGAGCAGTTCTTC,.,TRBJ2-1,TRBV11-3,.
CASSFTGVPADTQYF,TGTGCCAGCAGCTTTACAGGGGTTCCGGCAGATACGCAGTATTTT,TRBD1,TRBJ2-3,TRBV7-9,.
CAWNNGGYTF,TGTGCCTGGAATAACGGCGGCTACACCTTC,.,TRBJ1-2,TRBV30,.
CASSSLGTGTGGNTIYF,TGCGCCAGCAGCTCCCTCGGGACAGGGACAGGTGGAAACACCATATATTTT,TRBD1,TRBJ1-3,TRBV5-1,.
CASSLGQTDYGYTF,TGTGCCAGCAGCTTGGGGCAGACAGACTATGGCTACACCTTC,.,TRBJ1-2,TRBV5-4,.
CASSLGQKEQFF,TGTGCCAGCAGCTTAGGACAGAAAGAGCAGTTCTTC,.,TRBJ2-1,TRBV11-2,.
CASSTGIGDNQPQHF,TGTGCCAGCAGCACAGGTATTGGCGACAATCAGCCCCAGCATTTT,.,TRBJ1-5,TRBV7-2,few
CASSRQGYGGYTF,TGTGCCAGCAGCCGACAGGGATACGGTGGCTACACCTTC,TRBD1,TRBJ1-2,TRBV28,.
CSVVASHEQFF,TGCAGCGTTGTAGCTTCCCATGAGCAGTTCTTC,.,TRBJ2-1,TRBV29-1,.
CASKGQGAEGNTIYF,TGTGCCAGCAAGGGACAGGGGGCGGAAGGAAACACCATATATTTT,TRBD1,TRBJ1-3,TRBV28,.
CASSIRGWSVQETQYF,TGTGCCAGTAGTATTCGGGGTTGGTCGGTGCAAGAGACCCAGTACTTC,.,TRBJ2-5,TRBV19,few
CASSYSSTRGVGYTF,TGTGCCAGCAGTTACTCTTCGACCCGGGGAGTTGGCTACACCTTC,.,TRBJ1-2,TRBV6-5,.
CASSYIRVVAGNEQFF,TGTGCCAGCAGCTACATTCGAGTGGTAGCGGGGAATGAGCAGTTCTTC,TRBD2,TRBJ2-1,TRBV27,.
CASSFVMQAAFF,TGTGCCAGCAGCTTCGTCATGCAGGCGGCTTTCTTT,.,TRBJ1-1,TRBV7-9,few
CASSLKGDTQYF,TGTGCCAGCAGCTTAAAGGGAGATACGCAGTATTTT,.,TRBJ2-3,TRBV7-2,once
CASSFGQGTAYGYTF,TGTGCCAGCAGCTTCGGGCAGGGGACCGCCTATGGCTACACCTTC,.,TRBJ1-2,TRBV5-4,.
CASSPRAGEETQYF,TGTGCCAGCTCACCACGAGCGGGGGAGGAGACCCAGTACTTC,TRBD2,TRBJ2-5,TRBV18,.
CASSLEGRTNQPQHF,TGTGCCAGCAGCTTAGAGGGCAGGACCAATCAGCCCCAGCATTTT,.,TRBJ1-5,TRBV7-6,few
CASSSRGRDTGELFF,TGTGCCAGCAGCTCCAGGGGGAGGGACACCGGGGAGCTGTTTTTT,.,TRBJ2-2,TRBV11-2,.
CASSLDRGENTIYF,TGTGCCAGCAGCTTAGACAGGGGAGAAAACACCATATATTTT,TRBD1,TRBJ1-3,TRBV7-9,.
CASSIGPGITEAFF,TGTGCCAGTAGTATAGGACCAGGGATCACTGAAGCTTTCTTT,.,TRBJ1-1,TRBV19,.
CAWKTRAYNEQFF,TGTGCCTGGAAAACCAGGGCCTACAATGAGCAGTTCTTC,.,TRBJ2-1,TRBV30,few
CASSAQIGAPRAFF,TGTGCCAGTAGTGCTCAGATAGGGGCTCCGAGGGCTTTCTTT,.,TRBJ1-1,TRBV19,.
CAWRPDADTQYF,TGTGCCTGGAGGCCAGATGCGGATACGCAGTATTTT,.,TRBJ2-3,TRBV30,.
CASSPTGFDSPLHF,TGTGCCAGCTCACCGACAGGCTTTGATTCACCCCTCCACTTT,.,TRBJ1-6,TRBV18,.
CASSPRSRGGSYNEQFF,TGTGCCAGCTCACCACGATCCCGGGGGGGCTCCTACAATGAGCAGTTCTTC,TRBD2,TRBJ2-1,TRBV18,.
CASSLTLAGSTDTQYF,TGTGCCAGCAGCTTAACACTAGCGGGGAGCACAGATACGCAGTATTTT,TRBD2,TRBJ2-3,TRBV7-9,.
CASSLEPRNYGYTF,TGCGCCAGCAGCTTGGAGCCGCGGAACTATGGCTACACCTTC,.,TRBJ1-2,TRBV5-1,.
CASSTRSLSTGDGYTF,TGTGCCAGCAGCACGCGGTCCCTCTCGACAGGGGATGGCTACACCTTC,TRBD1,TRBJ1-2,TRBV16,few
CSVLGQTNTEAFF,TGCAGCGTGCTGGGACAGACTAACACTGAAGCTTTCTTT,TRBD1,TRBJ1-1,TRBV29-1,.
CASSIRTGSTEAFF,TGTGCCAGTAGTATCAGGACAGGGTCCACTGAAGCTTTCTTT,TRBD1,TRBJ1-1,TRBV19,.
CASRLGGQETQYF,TGCGCCAGTAGGTTGGGGGGGCAAGAGACCCAGTACTTC,TRBD2,TRBJ2-5,TRBV5-1,.
CASSGAGPGGYTF,TGTGCCAGCAGTGGGGCGGGGCCAGGGGGCTACACCTTC,.,TRBJ1-2,TRBV28,.
CAISPWIQGPTYEQYF,TGTGCCATCAGCCCTTGGATACAGGGGCCTACCTACGAGCAGTACTTC,TRBD1,TRBJ2-7,TRBV10-3,.